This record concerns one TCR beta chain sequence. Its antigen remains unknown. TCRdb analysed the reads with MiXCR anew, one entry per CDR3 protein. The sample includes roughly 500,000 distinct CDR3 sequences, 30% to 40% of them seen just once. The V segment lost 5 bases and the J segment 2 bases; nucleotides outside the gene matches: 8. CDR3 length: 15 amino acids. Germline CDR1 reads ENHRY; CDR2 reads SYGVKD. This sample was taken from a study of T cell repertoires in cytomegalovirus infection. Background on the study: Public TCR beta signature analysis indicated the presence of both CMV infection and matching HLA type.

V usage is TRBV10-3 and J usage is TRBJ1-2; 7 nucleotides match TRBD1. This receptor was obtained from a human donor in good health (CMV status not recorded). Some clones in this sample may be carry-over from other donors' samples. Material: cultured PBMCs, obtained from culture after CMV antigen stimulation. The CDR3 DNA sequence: TGTGCCATCAGTCCAAGACAGGGCATGAACTATGGCTACACCTTC. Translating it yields CAISPRQGMNYGYTF.